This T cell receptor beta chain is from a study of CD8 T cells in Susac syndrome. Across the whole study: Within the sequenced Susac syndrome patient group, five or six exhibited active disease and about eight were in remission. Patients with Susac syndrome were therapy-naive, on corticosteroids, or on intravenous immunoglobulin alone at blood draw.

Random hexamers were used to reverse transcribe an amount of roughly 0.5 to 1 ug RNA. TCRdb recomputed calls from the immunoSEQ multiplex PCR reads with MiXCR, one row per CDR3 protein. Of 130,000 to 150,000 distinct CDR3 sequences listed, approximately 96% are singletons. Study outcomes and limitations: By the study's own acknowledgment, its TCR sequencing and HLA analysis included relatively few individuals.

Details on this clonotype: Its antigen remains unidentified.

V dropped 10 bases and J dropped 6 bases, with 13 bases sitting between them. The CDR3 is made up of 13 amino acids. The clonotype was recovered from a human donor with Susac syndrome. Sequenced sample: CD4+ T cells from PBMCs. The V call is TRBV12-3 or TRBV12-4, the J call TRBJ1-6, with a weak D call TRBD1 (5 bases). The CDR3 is CATNPGGNSPLHF. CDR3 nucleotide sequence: TGTGCCACTAACCCCGGGGGTAATTCACCCCTCCACTTT.